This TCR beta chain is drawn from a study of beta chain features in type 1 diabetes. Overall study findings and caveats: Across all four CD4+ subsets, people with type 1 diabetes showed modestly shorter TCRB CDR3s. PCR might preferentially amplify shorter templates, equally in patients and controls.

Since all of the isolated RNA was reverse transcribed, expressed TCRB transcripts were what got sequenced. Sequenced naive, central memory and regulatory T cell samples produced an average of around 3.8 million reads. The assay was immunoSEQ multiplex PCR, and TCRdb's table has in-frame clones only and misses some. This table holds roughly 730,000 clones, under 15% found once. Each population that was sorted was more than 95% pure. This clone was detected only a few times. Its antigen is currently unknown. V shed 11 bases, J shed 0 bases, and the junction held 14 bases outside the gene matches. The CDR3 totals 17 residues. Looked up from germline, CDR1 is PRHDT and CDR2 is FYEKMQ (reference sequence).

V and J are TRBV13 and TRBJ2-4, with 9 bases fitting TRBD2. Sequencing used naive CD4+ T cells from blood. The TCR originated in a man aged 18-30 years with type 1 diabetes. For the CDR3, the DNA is TGTGCCGGTTCCCGCCTTAGCGGGGGAGTAGCCAAAAACATTCAGTACTTC. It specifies CAGSRLSGGVAKNIQYF.